This T cell receptor beta chain was retrieved from a study of cytomegalovirus exposure and HLA in healthy donors. General study findings and limits: TCR sequences were mostly rare, though some public TCRs occurred in many donors. Available immune exposure information was restricted to CMV serostatus only. In a later analysis, an Asian-associated ancestry cluster reportedly showed fewer N-insertions than the approximately 670-donor mean.

Germline V gives CDR1 MNHEY, CDR2 SMNVEV (reference sequence). The CDR3 is 15 residues long. The V and J ends lost 2 bases and 4 bases respectively, with 11 bases between them. For this clone: Its antigen is unknown.

Researchers ran the PCR with 60 Vbeta and 13 Jbeta primers. The protocol was immunoSEQ multiplex PCR, while the TCRdb copy is restricted to in-frame clones and leaves out a portion. The top ten clones hold about 1.3% of a sample with about 160,000 clones, under 85% of them seen once. The specimen was PBMCs. This receptor was obtained from a woman aged 25-40 years in good health and CMV-seronegative. The rearrangement joins TRBV27 to TRBJ1-4; D unclear. The CDR3 nucleotides read TGTGCCAGCAGTTTAATGATGGGGAGTAATGAAAAACTGTTTTTT. This encodes CASSLMMGSNEKLFF.